This T cell receptor (beta chain) is drawn from a study of T-cell memory formation after mild COVID-19. Points from the study as a whole: Memory sampled before infection contained some responding clones, suggesting cross-reactive memory joined. Contracting clones from day 15 to 85 had balanced CD4/CD8; later expanders favoured CD4+.

This clonotype was found a few times. Its specificity is not known. Germline CDR1 reads KGHSH; CDR2 reads LQKENI. CDR3 size: 15 residues. Trimming took off 2 bases at V and 5 bases at J, with 13 bases between the two ends. TCRdb re-called the 5' RACE reads with MiXCR, one entry per CDR3 protein. Here the sample spans tens of thousands of distinct CDR3 sequences, approximately 9.7% being singletons. The clonotype was recovered from an adult woman who had mild COVID-19 (a few samples of this study predate the infection). Cell type and time point are not known. Sample: PBMCs or a T cell subset sorted from them (not recorded which). This rearrangement joins TRBV18 to TRBJ1-5, with D possibly TRBD1 on 6 matching bases. CDR3 region: CASSPGGGNYQPQHF. In DNA, the CDR3 is TGTGCCAGCTCACCAGGGGGGGGCAACTATCAGCCCCAGCATTTT.